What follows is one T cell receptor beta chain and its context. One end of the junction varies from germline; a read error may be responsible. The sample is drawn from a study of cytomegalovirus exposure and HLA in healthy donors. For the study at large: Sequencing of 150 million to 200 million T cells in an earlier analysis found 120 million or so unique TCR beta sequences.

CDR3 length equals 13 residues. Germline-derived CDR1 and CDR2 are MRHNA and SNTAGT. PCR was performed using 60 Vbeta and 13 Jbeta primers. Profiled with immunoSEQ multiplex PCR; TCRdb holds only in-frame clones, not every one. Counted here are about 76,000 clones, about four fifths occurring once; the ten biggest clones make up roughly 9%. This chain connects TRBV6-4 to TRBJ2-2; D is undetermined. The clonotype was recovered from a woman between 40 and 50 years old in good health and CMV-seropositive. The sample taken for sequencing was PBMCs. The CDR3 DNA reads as TGTGCCAGCGGTGAGGTTACGGCCGGGGAGCTGTTTTTT. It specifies CASGEVTAGELFF.